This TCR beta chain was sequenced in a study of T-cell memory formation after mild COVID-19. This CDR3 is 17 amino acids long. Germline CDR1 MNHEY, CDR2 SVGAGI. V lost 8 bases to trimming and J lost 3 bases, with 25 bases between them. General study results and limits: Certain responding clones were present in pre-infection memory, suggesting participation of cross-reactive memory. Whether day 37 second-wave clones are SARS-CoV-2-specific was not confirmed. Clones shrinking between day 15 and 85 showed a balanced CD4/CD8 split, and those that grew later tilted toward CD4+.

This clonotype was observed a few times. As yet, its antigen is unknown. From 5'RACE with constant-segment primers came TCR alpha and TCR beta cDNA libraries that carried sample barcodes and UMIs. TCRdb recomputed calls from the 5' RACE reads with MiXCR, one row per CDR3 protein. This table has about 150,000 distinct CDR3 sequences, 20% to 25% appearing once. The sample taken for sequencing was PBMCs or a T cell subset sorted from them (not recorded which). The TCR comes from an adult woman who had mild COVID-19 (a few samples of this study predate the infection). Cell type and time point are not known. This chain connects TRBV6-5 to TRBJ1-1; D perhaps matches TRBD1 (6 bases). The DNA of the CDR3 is TGTGCCAGCGCCCATAGGGCCAGGGGTCCCCTGGACACTGAAGCTTTCTTT. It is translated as CASAHRARGPLDTEAFF.